One and the same sample provided the 15 T cell receptor beta chains below, sequenced in a study of blood T cell repertoires in COVID-19. The protocol was immunoSEQ multiplex PCR, while the TCRdb copy is restricted to in-frame clones and leaves out a portion. The repertoire holds about 280,000 clones, with roughly nine tenths as singletons. The sample was PBMCs or T cells enriched from blood (not recorded which). Source of these receptors: a woman aged 40 to 50 who had recovered from COVID-19.

CDR3 sequence: CAWATEGGKWGYTF. The CDR3 bases are TGTGCCTGGGCCACAGAAGGGGGCAAATGGGGCTACACCTTC. J is TRBJ1-2 and V is TRBV30; 7 bases fit TRBD1. The CDR3 extends over 14 amino acids. Germline trimming cut 5 bases from V and 8 bases from J; bases unmatched to any gene: 14. Per the germline V gene, CDR1 is GTSNPN and CDR2 is SVGIG (reference sequence).

This sequence joins TRBV7-3 and TRBJ2-1, with 7 bases matching TRBD1. Germline trimming cut 4 bases from V and 4 bases from J; bases unmatched to any gene: 7. The germline gives CDR1 SGHTA, CDR2 FQGTGA. The CDR3 totals 15 residues. The CDR3 region has the DNA TGTGCCAGCAGCTCCCCCGGGACAGATTACAATGAGCAGTTCTTC. As protein: CASSSPGTDYNEQFF.

This CDR3 is CASSLRGGLGKNIQYF. In DNA form, the CDR3 reads TGTGCCAGCAGCTTAAGGGGGGGTCTCGGCAAAAACATTCAGTACTTC. The chain couples TRBV7-3 to TRBJ2-4, with 7 nucleotides matching TRBD2. The CDR3 covers 16 residues. Germline values: CDR1 SGHTA, CDR2 FQGTGA. The trim removed 1 base at V and 3 bases at J, leaving 6 bases unmatched.

The chain recombines TRBV10-3 with TRBJ2-7; 7 nucleotides match TRBD2. This CDR3 spans 14 amino acids. J lost 3 bases, V lost 2 bases, and 4 bases had no gene match. The V gene's germline CDR1 is ENHRY and CDR2 SYGVKD. The CDR3 nucleotides read TGTGCCATCAGTGAGAAAGGACTAGGCTACGAGCAGTACTTC. Translated: CAISEKGLGYEQYF.

The rearrangement joins TRBV19 to TRBJ2-4; the match to TRBD2 covers 14 bases. This CDR3 contains 22 residues. The V segment lost 5 bases and the J segment 0 bases; nucleotides outside the gene matches: 18. CDR1 is LNHDA, CDR2 SQIVND, per germline (reference sequence). CDR3 coding DNA: TGTGCCAGTAGTTCGCCCGGGACTAGCGGGAGTCGTACTTCTTTAGCCAAAAACATTCAGTACTTC. This gives the protein CASSSPGTSGSRTSLAKNIQYF.

This rearrangement joins TRBV7-2 to TRBJ2-7, with a weak D call TRBD1 (6 bases). This CDR3 contains 15 residues. In germline, CDR1 is SGHTA, CDR2 FQGNSA. With 4 bases removed from V and 1 base from J, the gap between germline ends came to 14 bases. The CDR3 spells CASSSRQAISYEQYF. The CDR3 DNA reads as TGTGCCAGCAGCTCACGACAGGCCATATCCTACGAGCAGTACTTC.

The genes are TRBV6-1 and TRBJ2-3, with D perhaps TRBD1 (5 bases). CDR1 MNHNS and CDR2 SASEGT come from the germline V gene. The CDR3 runs 15 residues. Trimming left V 2 bases short and J 0 bases short, with 9 bases between. For the CDR3, the DNA is TGTGCCAGCAGTGAAAGACAGACTAGCACAGATACGCAGTATTTT. It yields the protein CASSERQTSTDTQYF.

The rearrangement links TRBV27 to TRBJ2-1; TRBD2 aligns across 14 bases. From germline, CDR1 is MNHEY and CDR2 SMNVEV (reference sequence). The CDR3 runs to 17 residues. The trim removed 4 bases at V and 9 bases at J, leaving 11 bases unmatched. CDR3 in amino acids: CASSSSRLAGGPGEQFF. The CDR3 DNA follows: TGTGCCAGCAGTTCCTCCCGACTAGCGGGAGGGCCTGGTGAGCAGTTCTTC.

V usage is TRBV18 and J usage is TRBJ1-4, with D unclear. This CDR3 has 13 residues. Germline lookup yields CDR1 KGHSH and CDR2 LQKENI. V shed 5 bases and J shed 4 bases, with 8 bases lying between them. This CDR3 reads CASSGQNNEKLFF. The CDR3 DNA reads TGTGCCAGCTCAGGGCAGAATAATGAAAAACTGTTTTTT.

The genes are TRBV12-3 or TRBV12-4 and TRBJ1-4; maybe TRBD1 (5 bases). This CDR3 has 13 residues. Trimming removed 5 bases at V and 8 bases at J, with 12 bases between. CDR3 DNA: TGTGCCAGCAGTCAGGGCGTTAGGGAAAAACTGTTTTTT. Protein product: CASSQGVREKLFF.

The rearrangement uses TRBV18 and TRBJ2-7, with TRBD2 matching 10 bases. This CDR3 contains 16 residues. The germline gives CDR1 KGHSH, CDR2 LQKENI. V was pared by 3 bases and J by 0 bases, with 5 bases of the junction left unmatched. DNA for the CDR3: TGTGCCAGCTCACCGCCGACTAGCGGGTACTCCTACGAGCAGTACTTC. This encodes CASSPPTSGYSYEQYF.

This clone was found a few times. The chain is built from TRBV2 and TRBJ2-5; 9 nucleotides line up with TRBD2. The CDR3 is 14 residues long. Germline V gives CDR1 SNHLY, CDR2 FYNNEI. Unmatched junction bases numbered 5, after V lost 6 bases and J lost 3 bases. This CDR3 reads CASRVTSGEETQYF. CDR3 nucleotides: TGTGCCAGCAGGGTGACTAGCGGAGAAGAGACCCAGTACTTC.

The CDR3, as DNA: TGCAGCGTCAAGCGGGAGGTTCGGCACGAGCAGTACTTC. It yields the protein CSVKREVRHEQYF. V and J are TRBV29-1 and TRBJ2-7; 9 nucleotides match TRBD2. This CDR3 contains 13 residues. Germline CDR1 SQVTM, CDR2 ANQGSEA. The V gene end was trimmed by 6 bases and the J gene end by 5 bases; junction bases not matched to a gene: 8.

CDR3 nucleotides: TGTGCCAGCAGCTTAGGGACAGGGAACACTGAAGCTTTCTTT. Its translation: CASSLGTGNTEAFF. The chain recombines TRBV11-2 with TRBJ1-1; 7 nucleotides agree with TRBD1. Trimming removed 1 base from V and 1 base from J; junction bases left unmatched: 0. From germline, CDR1 is SGHAT and CDR2 FQNNGV. CDR3 length: 14 amino acids.

The rearrangement links TRBV5-1 to TRBJ2-1, with a tentative D call TRBD2 (6 bases). Germline V lookup: CDR1 SGHRS, CDR2 YFSETQ. The germline V and J ends were trimmed by 4 bases and 5 bases, with 13 bases remaining between them. The CDR3 runs 14 residues. The DNA of the CDR3 is TGCGCCAGCAGCAAGGAGGGAAGGGACAATGAGCAGTTCTTC. Translated: CASSKEGRDNEQFF. Looking up the rest from reference TRBV5-1 and TRBJ2-1 gives the full variable domain: KAGVTQTPRYLIKTRGQQVTLSCSPISGHRSVSWYQQTPGQGLQFLFEYFSETQRNKGNFPGRFSGRQFSNSRSEMNVSTLELGDSALYLCASSKEGRDNEQFFGPGTRLTVL.